This TCR beta chain was profiled in a study of tumor-infiltrating lymphocytes in primary liver carcinoma. Whole-study context: The patient population consisted of men and women between 30 and 69 years of age. Stage T1-T3 N0M0 and a size of roughly 4.2 to 11 cm characterized the tumors. Samples returned roughly 3.5 to 7.5 million productive TCRbeta reads, a yield that was similar across tissue types.

Blood RNA came from unsorted whole blood; germline DNA was also extracted. Around 4.1 milliliters of peripheral blood were drawn preoperatively. The table lists this clonotype with a few counts. A primer matching the constant region was used to make TCR beta cDNA from about 500 ng of total RNA. Libraries for TCR beta were built through three nested multiplex PCR rounds, which together made up a slightly modified ARM-PCR procedure. Each CDR3 protein is one row after TCRdb ran MiXCR on the multiplex PCR reads. The sample lists around 330,000 distinct CDR3 sequences, nearly 60% occurring once. This clonotype was sampled from a woman under 40 with primary liver carcinoma and hepatitis B virus infection. The sequencing input was peripheral blood.

The CDR3 DNA reads TGTGCCAGCAGTTTGGGCAGGGGGAACACTGAAGCTTTCTTT. Protein product: CASSLGRGNTEAFF. V gene TRBV28 combines with J gene TRBJ1-1; weak D call: TRBD1 (6 bases). Trimming cost V 3 bases and J 1 base, with 9 bases left between them. The CDR3 covers 14 residues. Germline V gene data show CDR1 as MDHEN and CDR2 as SYDVKM. The whole variable domain, remainder taken from reference TRBV28 and TRBJ1-1, is DVKVTQSSRYLVKRTGEKVFLECVQDMDHENMFWYRQDPGLGLRLIYFSYDVKMKEKGDIPEGYSVSREKKERFSLILESASTNQTSMYLCASSLGRGNTEAFFGQGTRLTVV.